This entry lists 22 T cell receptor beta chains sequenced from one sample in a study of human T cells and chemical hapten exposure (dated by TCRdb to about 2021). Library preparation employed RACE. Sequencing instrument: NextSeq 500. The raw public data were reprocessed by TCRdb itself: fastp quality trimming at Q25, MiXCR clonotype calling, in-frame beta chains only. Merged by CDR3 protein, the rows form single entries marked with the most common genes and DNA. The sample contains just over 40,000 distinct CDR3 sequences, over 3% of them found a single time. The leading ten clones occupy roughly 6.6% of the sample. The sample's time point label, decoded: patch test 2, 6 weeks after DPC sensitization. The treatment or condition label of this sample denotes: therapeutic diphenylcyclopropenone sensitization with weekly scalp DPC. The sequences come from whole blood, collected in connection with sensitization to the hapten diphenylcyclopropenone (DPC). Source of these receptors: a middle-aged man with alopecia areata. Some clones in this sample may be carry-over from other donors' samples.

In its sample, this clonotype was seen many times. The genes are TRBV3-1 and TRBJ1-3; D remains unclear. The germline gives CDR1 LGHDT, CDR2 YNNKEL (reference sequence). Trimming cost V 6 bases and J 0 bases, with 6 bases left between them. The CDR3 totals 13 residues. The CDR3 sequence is CASREFSGNTIYF. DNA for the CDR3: TGTGCCAGCAGAGAATTCTCTGGAAACACCATATATTTT.

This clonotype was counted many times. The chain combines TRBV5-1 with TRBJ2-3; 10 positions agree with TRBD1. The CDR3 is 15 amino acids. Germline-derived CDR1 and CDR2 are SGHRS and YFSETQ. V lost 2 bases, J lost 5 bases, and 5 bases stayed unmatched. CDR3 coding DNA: TGCGCCAGCAGCTTCGGACAGGGGGGAGGAGATACGCAGTATTTT. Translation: CASSFGQGGGDTQYF.

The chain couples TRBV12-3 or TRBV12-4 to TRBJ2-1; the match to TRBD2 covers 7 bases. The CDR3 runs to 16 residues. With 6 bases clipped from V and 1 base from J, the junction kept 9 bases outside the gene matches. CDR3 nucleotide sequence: TGTGCCAGCAGCCCCCGGGGAGCGGGGTCCTACAATGAGCAGTTCTTC. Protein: CASSPRGAGSYNEQFF.

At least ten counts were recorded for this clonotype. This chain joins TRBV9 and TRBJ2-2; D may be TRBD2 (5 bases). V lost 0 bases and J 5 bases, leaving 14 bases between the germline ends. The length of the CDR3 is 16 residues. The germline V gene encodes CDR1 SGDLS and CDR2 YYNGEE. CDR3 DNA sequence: TGTGCCAGCAGCGTAGGAGGAGGTGTTAGGACCGGGGAGCTGTTTTTT. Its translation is CASSVGGGVRTGELFF.

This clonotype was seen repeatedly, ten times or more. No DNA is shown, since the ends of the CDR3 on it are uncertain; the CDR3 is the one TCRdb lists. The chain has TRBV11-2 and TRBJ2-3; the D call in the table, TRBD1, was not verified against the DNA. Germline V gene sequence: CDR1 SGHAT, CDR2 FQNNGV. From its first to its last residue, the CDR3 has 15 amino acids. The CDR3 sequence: CASILDAGAVDTQYF.

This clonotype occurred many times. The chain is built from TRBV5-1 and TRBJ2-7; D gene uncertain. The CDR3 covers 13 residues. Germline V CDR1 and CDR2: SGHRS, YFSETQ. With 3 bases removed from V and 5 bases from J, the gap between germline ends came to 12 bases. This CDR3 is CASSWPSGDEQYF. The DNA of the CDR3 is TGCGCCAGCAGCTGGCCATCGGGTGACGAGCAGTACTTC.

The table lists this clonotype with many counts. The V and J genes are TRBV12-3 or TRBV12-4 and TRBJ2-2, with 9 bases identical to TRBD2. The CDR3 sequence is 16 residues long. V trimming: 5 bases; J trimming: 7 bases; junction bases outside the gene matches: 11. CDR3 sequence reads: CASSVVAGAPGGELFF. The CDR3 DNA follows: TGTGCCAGCAGTGTAGTAGCGGGAGCCCCAGGCGGGGAGCTGTTTTTT.

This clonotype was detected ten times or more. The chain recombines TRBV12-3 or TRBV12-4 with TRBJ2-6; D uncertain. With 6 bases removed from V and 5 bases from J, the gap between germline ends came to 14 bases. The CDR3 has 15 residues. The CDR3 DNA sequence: TGTGCCAGCAGCTTGGTTTCGAGGAGGGCCAACGTCCTGACTTTC. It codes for CASSLVSRRANVLTF.

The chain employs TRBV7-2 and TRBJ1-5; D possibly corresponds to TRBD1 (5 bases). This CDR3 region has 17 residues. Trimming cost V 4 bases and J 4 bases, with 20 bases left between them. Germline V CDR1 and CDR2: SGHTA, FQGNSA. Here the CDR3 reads CASSSGWRDGRNQPQHF. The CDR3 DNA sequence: TGTGCCAGCAGCTCTGGCTGGAGGGACGGTCGGAATCAGCCCCAGCATTTT.

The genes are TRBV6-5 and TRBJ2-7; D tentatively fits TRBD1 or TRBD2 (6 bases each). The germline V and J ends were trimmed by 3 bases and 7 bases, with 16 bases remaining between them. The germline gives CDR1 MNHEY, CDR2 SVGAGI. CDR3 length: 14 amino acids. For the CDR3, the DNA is TGTGCCAGCAGTTATATGACGGGGGCGCGGGAGCAGTACTTC. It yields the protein CASSYMTGAREQYF.

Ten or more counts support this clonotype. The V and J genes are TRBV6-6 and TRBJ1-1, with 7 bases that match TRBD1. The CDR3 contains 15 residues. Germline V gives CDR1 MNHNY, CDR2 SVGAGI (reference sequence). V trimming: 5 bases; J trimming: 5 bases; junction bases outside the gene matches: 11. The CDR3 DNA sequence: TGTGCCAGCAGTAACCCCACAGGGGATGGTACTGAAGCTTTCTTT. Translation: CASSNPTGDGTEAFF.

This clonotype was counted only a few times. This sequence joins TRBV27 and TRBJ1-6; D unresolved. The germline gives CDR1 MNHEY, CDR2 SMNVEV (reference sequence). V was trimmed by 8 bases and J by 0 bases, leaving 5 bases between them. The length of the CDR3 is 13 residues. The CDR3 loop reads CASRVSYNSPLHF. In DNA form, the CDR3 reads TGTGCCAGCCGAGTCTCCTATAATTCACCCCTCCACTTT.

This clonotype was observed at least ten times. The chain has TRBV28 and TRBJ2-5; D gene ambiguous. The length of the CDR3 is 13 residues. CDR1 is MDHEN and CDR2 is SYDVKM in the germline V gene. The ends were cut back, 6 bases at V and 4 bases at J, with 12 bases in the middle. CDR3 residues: CASSSPALETQYF. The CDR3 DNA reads TGTGCCAGCAGCTCCCCGGCCTTAGAGACCCAGTACTTC.

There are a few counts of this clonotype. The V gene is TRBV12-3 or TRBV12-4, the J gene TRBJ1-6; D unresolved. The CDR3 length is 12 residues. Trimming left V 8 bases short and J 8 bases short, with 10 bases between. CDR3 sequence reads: CASGLRDSPLHF. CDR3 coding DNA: TGTGCCAGCGGACTCAGAGATTCACCCCTCCACTTT.

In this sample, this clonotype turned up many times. The CDR3 DNA follows: TGTGCCAGCAGGGACAGGGGAGGCCCTCTGGCGGCAGATACGCAGTATTTT. Its translation is CASRDRGGPLAADTQYF. The V gene is TRBV6-6, the J gene TRBJ2-3; 9 nucleotides match TRBD1. CDR1 and CDR2 from the germline V gene are MNHNY and SVGAGI (reference sequence). The CDR3 is made up of 17 amino acids. Trimming took 6 bases from V and 4 from J; bases not matched to a gene: 14.

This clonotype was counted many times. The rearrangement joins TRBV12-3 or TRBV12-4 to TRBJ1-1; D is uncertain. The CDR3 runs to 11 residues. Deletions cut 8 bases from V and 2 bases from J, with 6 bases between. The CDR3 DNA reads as TGTGCCAGCCGTCGAAACACTGAAGCTTTCTTT. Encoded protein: CASRRNTEAFF.

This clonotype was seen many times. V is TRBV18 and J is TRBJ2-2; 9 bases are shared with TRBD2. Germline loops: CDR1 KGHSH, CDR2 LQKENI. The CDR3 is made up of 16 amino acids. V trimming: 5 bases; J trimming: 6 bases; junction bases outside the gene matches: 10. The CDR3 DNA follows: TGTGCCAGCTCAAGCGGGACTAGCAGTTGGTCCGGGGAGCTGTTTTTT. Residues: CASSSGTSSWSGELFF.

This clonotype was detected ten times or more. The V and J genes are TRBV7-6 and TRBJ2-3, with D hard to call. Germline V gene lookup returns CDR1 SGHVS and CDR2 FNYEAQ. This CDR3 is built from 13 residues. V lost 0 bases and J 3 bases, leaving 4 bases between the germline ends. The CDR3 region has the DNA TGTGCCAGCAGCTTAGCCCAGACAGATACGCAGTATTTT. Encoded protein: CASSLAQTDTQYF.

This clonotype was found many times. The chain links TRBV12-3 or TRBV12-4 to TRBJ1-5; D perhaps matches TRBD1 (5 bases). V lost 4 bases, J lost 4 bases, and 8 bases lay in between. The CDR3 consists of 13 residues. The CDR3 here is CASSSQGNQPQHF. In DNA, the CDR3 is TGTGCCAGCAGTTCCCAGGGAAATCAGCCCCAGCATTTT.

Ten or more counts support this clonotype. CDR3 sequence (DNA): TGTGCCAGCAGTGGGACGGATAGCTCCTACGAGCAGTACTTC. It yields the protein CASSGTDSSYEQYF. This sequence joins TRBV12-3 or TRBV12-4 and TRBJ2-7; the D call may be TRBD1 or TRBD2 (5 bases each). With 5 bases removed from V and 0 bases from J, the gap between germline ends came to 11 bases. The CDR3 extends over 14 amino acids.

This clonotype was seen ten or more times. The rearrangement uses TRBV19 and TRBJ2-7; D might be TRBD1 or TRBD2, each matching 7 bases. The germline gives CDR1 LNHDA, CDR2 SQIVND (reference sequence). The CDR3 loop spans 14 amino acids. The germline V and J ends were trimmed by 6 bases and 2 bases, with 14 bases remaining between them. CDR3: CASSPGRGPYEQYF. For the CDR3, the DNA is TGTGCCAGTAGCCCGGGGAGGGGGCCCTACGAGCAGTACTTC.

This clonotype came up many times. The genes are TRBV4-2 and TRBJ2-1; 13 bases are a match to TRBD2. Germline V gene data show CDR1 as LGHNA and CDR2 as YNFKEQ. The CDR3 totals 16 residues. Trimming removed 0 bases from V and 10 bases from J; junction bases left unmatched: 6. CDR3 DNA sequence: TGTGCCAGCAGCCAAGAAACTAGCGGGAGGGCCTGGGAGCAGTTCTTC. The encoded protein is CASSQETSGRAWEQFF.